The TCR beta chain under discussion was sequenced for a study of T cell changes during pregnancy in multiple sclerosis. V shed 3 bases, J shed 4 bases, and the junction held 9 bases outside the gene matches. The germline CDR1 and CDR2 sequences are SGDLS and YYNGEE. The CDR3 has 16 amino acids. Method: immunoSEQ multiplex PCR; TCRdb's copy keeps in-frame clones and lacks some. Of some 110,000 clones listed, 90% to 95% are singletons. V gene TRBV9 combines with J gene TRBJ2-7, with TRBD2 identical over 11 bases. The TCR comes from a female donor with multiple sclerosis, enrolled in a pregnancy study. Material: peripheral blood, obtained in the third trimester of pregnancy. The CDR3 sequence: CASSATLAGGWYEQYF. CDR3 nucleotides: TGTGCCAGCAGCGCCACCCTAGCGGGAGGATGGTACGAGCAGTACTTC.